This T cell receptor beta chain was recorded in a study of T cells after yellow fever vaccination. Study-level points and caveats: Clones that expanded after primary vaccination mostly reappeared after the booster (roughly 95% CD4, 88% CD8).

Trimming left V 3 bases short and J 3 bases short, with 18 bases between. In germline, CDR1 is LGHNA, CDR2 YNFKEQ. The CDR3 totals 16 residues. This clonotype appeared a few times. Its antigen is not identified. A single record per CDR3 protein comes from TCRdb applying MiXCR to the 5' RACE reads. The repertoire includes roughly 340,000 distinct CDR3 sequences, 8.5% to 9% of them detected once, and about a sixth sits in the top ten. The TCR comes from a man younger than 35 who received the YFV17D yellow fever vaccine. This material consisted of PBMCs, taken on the day of the first yellow fever vaccination. The chain has TRBV4-2 and TRBJ2-7; the D gene is possibly TRBD1 (6 bases). For the CDR3, the DNA is TGTGCCAGCAGCCACACCAACTACAGGACAGACTACGAGCAGTACTTC. Translation: CASSHTNYRTDYEQYF.